This TCR beta chain derives from a study of blood T cell repertoires in COVID-19. Overall study: Acute and convalescent COVID-19 specimens originated in the United States, Italy and Spain. Sources were T cells, B-cell-depleted T cells, or PBMCs; the material itself was cDNA or gDNA.

The CDR3 totals 14 residues. Trimming pared 4 bases from V and 0 bases from J, leaving 10 bases between. The germline gives CDR1 SGHTA, CDR2 FQGNSA. Participants came from about two dozen US areas, aged roughly 18 to 89 years. The authors' processing: Amplification with reference gene primers provided the estimates of nucleated cell counts. The repertoire was sequenced with immunoSEQ multiplex PCR; TCRdb's copy has only in-frame clones and lacks some. The V and J calls and clone size were taken over from that table, and D and trimming were inferred from the DNA. This sample carries around 130,000 clones, 70% to 90% of them seen once, and the ten largest clones take approximately 3.6%.

The gene calls are TRBV7-2 and TRBJ2-7, with a possible D match to TRBD1 (5 bases). This receptor was taken from a woman between 45 and 60 years old with acute COVID-19. The sequenced sample consisted of PBMCs or T cells enriched from blood (not recorded which). CDR3 protein: CASSYRINSYEQYF. The DNA for the CDR3 is TGTGCCAGCAGCTACAGGATTAACTCCTACGAGCAGTACTTC.